This TCR beta chain comes out of a study of T cells in Graves' hyperthyroidism and ophthalmopathy. Study results and caveats: Ophthalmopathy got predicted by the model a median about six months before its onset. Most clonotypes expanded in the thyroid (above 0.001) were also present in blood.

Germline V lookup: CDR1 SNHLY, CDR2 FYNNEI. V shed 4 bases, J shed 4 bases, and the junction held 10 bases outside the gene matches. This CDR3 comprises 17 residues. RNA transcripts provided the source from which TCR beta CDR3 regions were amplified. HTBI primers were used for first-round RT-PCR of the TCR CDR3. TCRdb fed the multiplex PCR reads into MiXCR, producing one record per CDR3 protein. The sample records a few hundred thousand distinct CDR3 sequences, about a sixth being singletons. On the basis of clinical symptoms, serum thyroxine and TRAb, thyroid ultrasound and orbital computed tomography, diagnoses were made. The authors took PBMCs from 8 to 10 ml fresh peripheral blood. In regard to this clonotype: The antigen remains unidentified.

The source material was blood. The V call is TRBV2, the J call TRBJ2-2; TRBD2 matches at 9 bases. This clonotype was obtained from a woman aged 40-49 years with Graves' ophthalmopathy. DNA for the CDR3: TGTGCCAGCAGTGCCTGGGCTAGCGGGAAAGGCACCGGGGAGCTGTTTTTT. As protein: CASSAWASGKGTGELFF.